This entry lists 32 T cell receptor beta chains sequenced from one sample in a study of cytomegalovirus exposure and HLA in healthy donors. The data were produced by immunoSEQ multiplex PCR, yet TCRdb's version contains in-frame clones alone and is incomplete. The profile shows around 100,000 clones, approximately 94% of them singletons. Input material: PBMCs. All receptors come from a woman between 18 and 30 years old in good health and CMV-seronegative.

V is TRBV15 and J is TRBJ2-3; TRBD2 matches 8 bases. The junction had 7 bases not matched to a gene; V was cut back by 0 bases and J by 5 bases. Germline V gene data show CDR1 as LNHNV and CDR2 as YYDKDF (reference sequence). The length of the CDR3 is 16 residues. Here the CDR3 DNA reads TGTGCCACCAGCAGAGATCGGGGGGGCCAATTAGATACGCAGTATTTT. It translates to CATSRDRGGQLDTQYF.

Concerning this clone itself: Its ends do not fully match the called genes, so a read error is possible. The chain joins TRBV18 to TRBJ2-7, with 10 positions matching TRBD2. The CDR3 sequence is 16 residues long. CDR1 KGHSH and CDR2 LQKENI come from the germline V gene. The CDR3 sequence is CASSPRPSLAGDEQYF. The CDR3 bases are TGTGCCAGCTCCCCACGACCGTCTCTAGCGGGAGACGAGCAGTACTTC.

Only a few counts were recorded for this clone. The V call is TRBV6-5, the J call TRBJ2-7; D is undetermined. Germline V gene data show CDR1 as MNHEY and CDR2 as SVGAGI. This CDR3 is built from 15 residues. V shed 2 bases and J shed 2 bases, with 13 bases lying between them. The CDR3 bases are TGTGCCAGCAGTTACACTCCCGCAACCCCCTACGAGCAGTACTTC. Translated, it gives CASSYTPATPYEQYF.

The rearrangement joins TRBV19 to TRBJ1-2, with TRBD1 identical over 7 bases. The CDR3 runs 15 residues. V was pared by 5 bases and J by 3 bases, with 9 bases of the junction left unmatched. Germline CDR1 reads LNHDA; CDR2 reads SQIVND (reference sequence). CDR3 amino acids: CASSPRQGSHYGYTF. CDR3 DNA: TGTGCCAGTAGTCCAAGACAGGGAAGTCACTATGGCTACACCTTC. Together with reference TRBV19 and TRBJ1-2, the CDR3 gives the full variable domain: DGGITQSPKYLFRKEGQNVTLSCEQNLNHDAMYWYRQDPGQGLRLIYYSQIVNDFQKGDIAEGYSVSREKKESFPLTVTSAQKNPTAFYLCASSPRQGSHYGYTFGSGTRLTVV.

J is TRBJ1-6 and V is TRBV7-9; D is possibly TRBD1 (5 bases). Trimming pared 5 bases from V and 7 bases from J, leaving 9 bases between. Germline V gene sequence: CDR1 SEHNR, CDR2 FQNEAQ (reference sequence). The CDR3 covers 13 residues. The CDR3 loop is CASSPGVNSPLHF. Written as DNA, the CDR3 is TGTGCCAGCAGCCCGGGGGTGAATTCACCCCTCCACTTT.

The gene calls are TRBV9 and TRBJ1-4; 9 bases match TRBD1. V trimming: 3 bases; J trimming: 3 bases; junction bases outside the gene matches: 3. This CDR3 spans 15 amino acids. Germline CDR1 SGDLS, CDR2 YYNGEE. This CDR3 is CASSATGGANEKLFF. CDR3 bases: TGTGCCAGCAGCGCGACAGGGGGTGCTAATGAAAAACTGTTTTTT.

V usage is TRBV7-9 and J usage is TRBJ1-6; TRBD1 matches at 7 bases. Unmatched junction bases numbered 1, after V lost 1 base and J lost 7 bases. Germline V gives CDR1 SEHNR, CDR2 FQNEAQ (reference sequence). The CDR3 covers 14 residues. CDR3 sequence (DNA): TGTGCCAGCAGCTTAGACAGGGGAAATTCACCCCTCCACTTT. Amino acids: CASSLDRGNSPLHF.

The genes are TRBV19 and TRBJ1-1, with D unresolved. The CDR3 spans 12 residues. The V gene lost 1 base and the J gene lost 5 bases, with 5 bases spanning the gap. The V gene's germline CDR1 is LNHDA and CDR2 SQIVND (reference sequence). The CDR3 is CASSIGQTEAFF. CDR3 sequence (DNA): TGTGCCAGTAGTATAGGGCAGACTGAAGCTTTCTTT.

This chain connects TRBV9 to TRBJ2-1, with 7 bases lining up with TRBD2. The germline gives CDR1 SGDLS, CDR2 YYNGEE. Germline trimming cut 1 base from V and 9 bases from J; bases unmatched to any gene: 4. The CDR3 is 13 residues long. The CDR3 DNA sequence: TGTGCCAGCAGCGTAATCGGCGGGAGTGAGCAGTTCTTC. Its protein is CASSVIGGSEQFF.

V and J are TRBV19 and TRBJ2-7; TRBD2 matches 8 bases. The V segment lost 4 bases and the J segment 2 bases; nucleotides outside the gene matches: 7. The CDR3 totals 15 residues. The germline V gene has CDR1 LNHDA and CDR2 SQIVND (reference sequence). The CDR3 nucleotides are TGTGCCAGTAGTACCCAGGGACTAGTCCCCTACGAGCAGTACTTC. Translated, it gives CASSTQGLVPYEQYF.

This chain's CDR3 is CASSLLADSNQPQHF. The CDR3 coding sequence is TGTGCCAGCAGCTTGCTGGCGGATAGCAATCAGCCCCAGCATTTT. The chain carries TRBV5-5 and TRBJ1-5; D remains unclear. The V gene lost 1 base and the J gene lost 0 bases, with 8 bases spanning the gap. Germline V CDR1 and CDR2: SGHKS, YYEKEE (reference sequence). The CDR3 is made up of 15 amino acids.

The gene calls are TRBV12-5 and TRBJ2-3; TRBD1 is a possible D gene (5 bases). Germline CDR1 and CDR2: LGHNT and FRNRAP. The CDR3 totals 14 residues. Trimming pared 3 bases from V and 6 bases from J, leaving 13 bases between. CDR3 amino acids: CASGFGQKGDTQYF. DNA for the CDR3: TGTGCTAGTGGTTTTGGACAAAAGGGGGATACGCAGTATTTT.

The chain is built from TRBV6-4 and TRBJ2-3; 13 bases match TRBD2. The junction had 9 bases not matched to a gene; V was cut back by 8 bases and J by 4 bases. CDR1 is MRHNA, CDR2 SNTAGT, per germline. This CDR3 spans 16 amino acids. The CDR3 protein is CASGPTSGGAADTQYF. DNA of the CDR3: TGTGCCAGCGGACCCACTAGCGGGGGGGCCGCAGATACGCAGTATTTT.

V is TRBV5-1 and J is TRBJ2-5; 10 nucleotides align to TRBD2. CDR1 SGHRS and CDR2 YFSETQ come from the germline V gene. This CDR3 is 16 amino acids long. Trimming took 5 bases from V and 4 from J; bases not matched to a gene: 11. The CDR3: CASRNGLAVGGETQYF. The DNA of the CDR3 is TGCGCCAGCAGAAATGGACTAGCGGTTGGGGGAGAGACCCAGTACTTC.

This chain uses TRBV6-1 with TRBJ1-2; TRBD1 matches 10 bases. The V gene's germline CDR1 is MNHNS and CDR2 SASEGT. The CDR3 runs to 15 residues. V lost 6 bases, J lost 6 bases, and 10 bases stayed unmatched. This chain's CDR3 is CASRARDRGNDGYTF. Here the CDR3 DNA reads TGTGCCAGCAGGGCCCGGGACAGGGGAAACGATGGCTACACCTTC.

This chain joins TRBV5-1 and TRBJ1-1, with 7 positions matching TRBD1. Germline V CDR1 and CDR2: SGHRS, YFSETQ. J lost 0 bases, V lost 8 bases, and 1 base had no gene match. The CDR3 length is 12 residues. In DNA, the CDR3 is TGCGCCAGGACAGGGCTGAACACTGAAGCTTTCTTT. Its translation is CARTGLNTEAFF.

In the case of this clone: The sample holds other DNA sequences that translate to the same CDR3. The chain uses TRBV4-1 and TRBJ2-5; 7 positions agree with TRBD2. Germline loops: CDR1 MGHRA, CDR2 YSYEKL. The CDR3 spans 14 residues. After removal of 6 bases from V and 5 bases from J, the junction contained 9 bases not matched to a gene. The CDR3 DNA follows: TGCGCCAGCAGTCACCCGACTAGCCGGGAGACCCAGTACTTC. Translation: CASSHPTSRETQYF.

This chain joins TRBV27 and TRBJ2-7; 12 bases are a match to TRBD2. There are 17 residues in the CDR3. In germline, CDR1 is MNHEY, CDR2 SMNVEV (reference sequence). The J segment lost 4 bases and the V segment lost 3 bases, leaving 10 bases of the junction unmatched. The chain's CDR3 is CASSLRASGRAGYEQYF. As DNA, the CDR3 is TGTGCCAGCAGTTTGAGGGCTAGCGGGAGGGCGGGGTACGAGCAGTACTTC.

The chain is built from TRBV7-8 and TRBJ2-1, with 7 bases identical to TRBD2. The junction had 14 bases not matched to a gene; V was cut back by 2 bases and J by 7 bases. Germline-derived CDR1 and CDR2 are SGHVS and FQNEAQ. The CDR3 is 17 residues long. The CDR3 DNA follows: TGTGCCAGCAGCTTACCCACTAGCGTTATCGAAGGGAATGAGCAGTTCTTC. Amino acids: CASSLPTSVIEGNEQFF.

This clone is a singleton in its sample. The chain carries TRBV18 and TRBJ1-3, with D possibly matching TRBD1 (6 bases). The germline V and J ends were trimmed by 3 bases and 0 bases, with 12 bases remaining between them. There are 16 residues in the CDR3. Germline values: CDR1 KGHSH, CDR2 LQKENI. In nucleotides, the CDR3 is TGTGCCAGCTCACCCGAGGGACAACACTCTGGAAACACCATATATTTT. Its protein is CASSPEGQHSGNTIYF.

This clone was counted once. The genes are TRBV5-1 and TRBJ2-3, with 14 nucleotides matching TRBD2. Germline lookup yields CDR1 SGHRS and CDR2 YFSETQ. Unmatched junction bases numbered 6, after V lost 4 bases and J lost 5 bases. The CDR3 runs 16 residues. CDR3 DNA sequence: TGCGCCAGCAGCCCTGGACTAGCGGGAGGAGTAGATACGCAGTATTTT. Its protein product is CASSPGLAGGVDTQYF. Using reference TRBV5-1 and TRBJ2-3 for the parts outside the CDR3, the full variable domain is KAGVTQTPRYLIKTRGQQVTLSCSPISGHRSVSWYQQTPGQGLQFLFEYFSETQRNKGNFPGRFSGRQFSNSRSEMNVSTLELGDSALYLCASSPGLAGGVDTQYFGPGTRLTVL.

The chain combines TRBV7-2 with TRBJ2-7; the D gene is possibly TRBD2 (6 bases). The ends were cut back, 4 bases at V and 0 bases at J, with 10 bases in the middle. This CDR3 region has 14 residues. Germline CDR1 is SGHTA and CDR2 is FQGNSA. The CDR3 sequence is CASSSTSYSYEQYF. In nucleotides, the CDR3 is TGTGCCAGCAGCTCAACTAGCTACTCCTACGAGCAGTACTTC.

V and J are TRBV4-1 and TRBJ2-2; D not certain. V was pared by 0 bases and J by 6 bases, with 14 bases between. Per germline, CDR1 MGHRA and CDR2 YSYEKL. CDR3 length equals 16 residues. CDR3 sequence: CASSQELHGWAGELFF. The CDR3 DNA reads as TGCGCCAGCAGCCAAGAACTTCACGGGTGGGCCGGGGAGCTGTTTTTT.

The V gene is TRBV5-4, the J gene TRBJ2-7, with 10 bases that match TRBD2. Per germline, CDR1 SGHNT and CDR2 YYREEE (reference sequence). CDR3 length equals 15 residues. Trimming removed 5 bases from V and 0 bases from J; junction bases left unmatched: 5. The CDR3 here is CASRSGLADSYEQYF. The CDR3 coding sequence is TGTGCCAGCAGATCTGGACTAGCGGACTCCTACGAGCAGTACTTC.

This CDR3 is CASSLLGQGFDYEQYF. Here the CDR3 DNA reads TGTGCCAGCAGCTTACTGGGACAGGGGTTCGACTACGAGCAGTACTTC. The chain combines TRBV7-2 with TRBJ2-7, with 10 bases that match TRBD1. This CDR3 has 16 residues. V lost 2 bases and J lost 3; bases outside the gene matches: 7. Germline CDR1 reads SGHTA; CDR2 reads FQGNSA. Supplemented by reference TRBV7-2 and TRBJ2-7, the full variable domain reads GAGVSQSPSNKVTEKGKDVELRCDPISGHTALYWYRQSLGQGLEFLIYFQGNSAPDKSGLPSDRFSAERTGGSVSTLTIQRTQQEDSAVYLCASSLLGQGFDYEQYFGPGTRLTVT.

This rearrangement joins TRBV30 to TRBJ2-7; 13 nucleotides align to TRBD2. Per the germline V gene, CDR1 is GTSNPN and CDR2 is SVGIG (reference sequence). CDR3 length: 15 residues. With V trimmed by 2 bases and J by 2 bases, 3 bases remained unmatched. The CDR3 region is CAWSLTSGGAYEQYF. CDR3 nucleotides: TGTGCCTGGAGTTTAACTAGCGGGGGGGCCTACGAGCAGTACTTC. The complete variable domain, with remaining parts taken from reference TRBV30 and TRBJ2-7, reads SQTIHQWPATLVQPVGSPLSLECTVEGTSNPNLYWYRQAAGRGLQLLFYSVGIGQISSEVPQNLSASRPQDRQFILSSKKLLLSDSGFYLCAWSLTSGGAYEQYFGPGTRLTVT.

The V gene is TRBV9, the J gene TRBJ2-7, with 8 bases aligning to TRBD1. Germline lookup yields CDR1 SGDLS and CDR2 YYNGEE. The V segment lost 3 bases and the J segment 2 bases; nucleotides outside the gene matches: 4. The CDR3 is made up of 14 amino acids. The CDR3 reads CASSGGQAPYEQYF. CDR3 bases: TGTGCCAGCAGCGGGGGACAGGCCCCCTACGAGCAGTACTTC.

The J gene is TRBJ1-1, the V gene TRBV25-1; the match to TRBD1 covers 8 bases. This CDR3 contains 14 residues. Trimming took 5 bases from V and 4 from J; bases not matched to a gene: 6. Germline V gene lookup returns CDR1 MGHDK and CDR2 SYGVNS. Here the CDR3 DNA reads TGTGCCAGCAGTACTACAGGGGGGGTCACTGAAGCTTTCTTT. This codes for CASSTTGGVTEAFF.

V usage is TRBV28 and J usage is TRBJ2-2; 7 bases align to TRBD1. With 1 base clipped from V and 2 bases from J, the junction kept 10 bases outside the gene matches. Per the germline V gene, CDR1 is MDHEN and CDR2 is SYDVKM. The CDR3 sequence is 18 residues long. DNA for the CDR3: TGTGCCAGCAGTTTATTCAGTCTGGTAGGGGGCAACACCGGGGAGCTGTTTTTT. The encoded protein is CASSLFSLVGGNTGELFF. The full variable domain, in which reference TRBV28 and TRBJ2-2 provide the parts outside the CDR3, is DVKVTQSSRYLVKRTGEKVFLECVQDMDHENMFWYRQDPGLGLRLIYFSYDVKMKEKGDIPEGYSVSREKKERFSLILESASTNQTSMYLCASSLFSLVGGNTGELFFGEGSRLTVL.

This chain uses TRBV28 with TRBJ1-5, with D tentatively TRBD1 (5 bases). The CDR3 spans 16 residues. CDR1 is MDHEN and CDR2 is SYDVKM in the germline V gene. Trimming left V 6 bases short and J 0 bases short, with 15 bases between. The CDR3 DNA follows: TGTGCCAGCAGCTTAACCCCAGACAGTAGCAATCAGCCCCAGCATTTT. This sequence encodes CASSLTPDSSNQPQHF. The variable domain in full, completed from reference TRBV28 and TRBJ1-5, reads DVKVTQSSRYLVKRTGEKVFLECVQDMDHENMFWYRQDPGLGLRLIYFSYDVKMKEKGDIPEGYSVSREKKERFSLILESASTNQTSMYLCASSLTPDSSNQPQHFGDGTRLSIL.

V gene TRBV14 combines with J gene TRBJ2-5; 10 positions match TRBD2. V was pared by 5 bases and J by 5 bases, with 8 bases of the junction left unmatched. This CDR3 region has 15 residues. Germline V lookup: CDR1 SGHDN, CDR2 FVKESK. As DNA, the CDR3 is TGTGCCAGCAGCTTACTAGCGGGAAAAGTGGAGACCCAGTACTTC. This sequence encodes CASSLLAGKVETQYF. Combining the CDR3 with reference TRBV14 and TRBJ2-5 gives the whole variable domain EAGVTQFPSHSVIEKGQTVTLRCDPISGHDNLYWYRRVMGKEIKFLLHFVKESKQDESGMPNNRFLAERTGGTYSTLKVQPAELEDSGVYFCASSLLAGKVETQYFGPGTRLLVL.

The V call is TRBV6-1, the J call TRBJ2-5, with TRBD2 matching 10 bases. Germline V gene data show CDR1 as MNHNS and CDR2 as SASEGT. Trimming took 2 bases from V and 2 from J; bases not matched to a gene: 11. The CDR3 contains 18 residues. The CDR3 nucleotides are TGTGCCAGCAGTGAAATAGCGGGAGGATCGGGGGGACAAGAGACCCAGTACTTC. Its translation: CASSEIAGGSGGQETQYF.